This T cell receptor (beta chain) appears in the sequencing data of a study of blood T cell repertoires in COVID-19. The overall study: Researchers got acute and convalescent COVID-19 samples from the United States, Italy and Spain.

Sequencing used immunoSEQ multiplex PCR; TCRdb keeps in-frame clones, though not all of them. Here the sample spans under 200,000 clones, roughly 88% being singletons. This TCR was recovered from a woman of 80 years or more with active or convalescent COVID-19. Sequenced material: peripheral blood.

This CDR3 reads CASSQGSGGYTF. DNA of the CDR3: TGTGCCAGCAGCCAGGGCTCTGGGGGCTACACCTTC. The chain combines TRBV3-1 (or the pseudogene TRBV3-2) with TRBJ1-2; D not certain. With 3 bases removed from V and 8 bases from J, the gap between germline ends came to 10 bases. The CDR3 spans 12 residues. CDR1 is LGHDT, CDR2 YNNKEL, per germline (reference sequence).